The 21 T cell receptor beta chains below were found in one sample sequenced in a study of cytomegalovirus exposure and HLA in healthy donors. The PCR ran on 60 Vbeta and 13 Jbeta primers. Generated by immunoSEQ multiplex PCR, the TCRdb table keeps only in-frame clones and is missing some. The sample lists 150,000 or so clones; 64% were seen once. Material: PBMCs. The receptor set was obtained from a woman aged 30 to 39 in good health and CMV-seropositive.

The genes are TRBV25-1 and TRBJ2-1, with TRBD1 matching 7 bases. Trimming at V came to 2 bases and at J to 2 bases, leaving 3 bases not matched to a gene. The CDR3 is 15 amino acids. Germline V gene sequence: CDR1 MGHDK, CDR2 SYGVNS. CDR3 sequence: CASSEVGQAYNEQFF. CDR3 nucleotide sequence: TGTGCCAGCAGTGAAGTCGGACAGGCCTACAATGAGCAGTTCTTC.

In nucleotides, the CDR3 is TGCAGCGTTGAATTGGCGGACAGGACAGAAGAAGCTTTCTTT. Translated: CSVELADRTEEAFF. This sequence joins TRBV29-1 and TRBJ1-1; 7 bases fit TRBD1. With 2 bases clipped from V and 8 bases from J, the junction kept 11 bases outside the gene matches. This CDR3 comprises 14 residues. Per the germline V gene, CDR1 is SQVTM and CDR2 is ANQGSEA.

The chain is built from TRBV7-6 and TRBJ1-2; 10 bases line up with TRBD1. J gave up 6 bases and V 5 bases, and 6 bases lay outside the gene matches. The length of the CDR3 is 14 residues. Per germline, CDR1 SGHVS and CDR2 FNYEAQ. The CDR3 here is CASSPGQGINGYTF. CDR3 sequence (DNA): TGTGCCAGCAGCCCGGGACAGGGGATCAATGGCTACACCTTC.

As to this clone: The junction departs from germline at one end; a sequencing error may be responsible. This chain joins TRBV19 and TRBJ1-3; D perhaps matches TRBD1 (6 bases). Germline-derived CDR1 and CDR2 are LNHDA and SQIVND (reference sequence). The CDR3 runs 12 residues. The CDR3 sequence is CASTQGDTGRVF. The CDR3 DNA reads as TGTGCCAGTACTCAAGGGGACACAGGAAGGGTCTTT. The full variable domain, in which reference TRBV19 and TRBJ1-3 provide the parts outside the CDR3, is DGGITQSPKYLFRKEGQNVTLSCEQNLNHDAMYWYRQDPGQGLRLIYYSQIVNDFQKGDIAEGYSVSREKKESFPLTVTSAQKNPTAFYLCASTQGDTGRVFGEGSWLTVV.

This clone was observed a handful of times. CDR3 residues: CASSQEGLAGGEQFF. DNA for the CDR3: TGCGCCAGCAGCCAAGAAGGACTAGCGGGAGGTGAGCAGTTCTTC. J is TRBJ2-1 and V is TRBV4-1, with 14 bases aligning to TRBD2. Trimming at V came to 0 bases and at J to 9 bases, leaving 1 base not matched to a gene. The CDR3 is made up of 15 amino acids. Germline lookup yields CDR1 MGHRA and CDR2 YSYEKL.

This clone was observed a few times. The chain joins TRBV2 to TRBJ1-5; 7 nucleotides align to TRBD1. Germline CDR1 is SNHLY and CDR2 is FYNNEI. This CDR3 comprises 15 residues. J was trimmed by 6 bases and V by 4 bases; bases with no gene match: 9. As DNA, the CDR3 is TGTGCCAGCAGTGGGACAGGAGGAAAGAGTCAGCCCCAGCATTTT. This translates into CASSGTGGKSQPQHF.

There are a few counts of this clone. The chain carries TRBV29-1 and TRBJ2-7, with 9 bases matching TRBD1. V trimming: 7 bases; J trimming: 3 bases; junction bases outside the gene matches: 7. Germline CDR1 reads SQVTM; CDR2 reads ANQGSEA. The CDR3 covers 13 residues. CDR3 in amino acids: CSAATGGIYEQYF. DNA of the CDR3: TGCAGCGCTGCGACAGGGGGAATCTACGAGCAGTACTTC.

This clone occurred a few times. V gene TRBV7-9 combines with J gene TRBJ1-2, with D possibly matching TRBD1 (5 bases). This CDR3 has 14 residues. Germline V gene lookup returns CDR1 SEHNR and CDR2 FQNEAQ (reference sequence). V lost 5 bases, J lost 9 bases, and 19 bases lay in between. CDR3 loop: CASSHYSGYPSYTF. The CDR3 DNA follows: TGTGCCAGCAGCCATTATTCAGGGTACCCCAGCTACACCTTC.

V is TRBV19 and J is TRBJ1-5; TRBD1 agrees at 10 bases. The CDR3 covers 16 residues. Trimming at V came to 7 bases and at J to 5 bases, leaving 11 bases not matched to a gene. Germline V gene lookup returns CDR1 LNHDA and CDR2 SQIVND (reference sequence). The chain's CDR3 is CASKVRGTGVHQPQHF. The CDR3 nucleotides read TGTGCCAGTAAGGTTAGGGGGACAGGGGTTCATCAGCCCCAGCATTTT.

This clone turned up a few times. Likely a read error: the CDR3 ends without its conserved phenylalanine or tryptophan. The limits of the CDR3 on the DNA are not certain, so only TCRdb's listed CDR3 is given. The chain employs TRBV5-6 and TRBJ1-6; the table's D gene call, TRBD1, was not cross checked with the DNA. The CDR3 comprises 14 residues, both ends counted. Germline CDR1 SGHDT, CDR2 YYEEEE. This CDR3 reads CASSQWGLNPPFHL.

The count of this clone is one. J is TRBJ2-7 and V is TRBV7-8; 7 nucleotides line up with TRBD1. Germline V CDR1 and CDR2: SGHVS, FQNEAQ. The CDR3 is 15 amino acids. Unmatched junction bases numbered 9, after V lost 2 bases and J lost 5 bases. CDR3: CASSLYRQGPHEQYF. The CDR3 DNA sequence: TGTGCCAGCAGCTTATACCGACAGGGCCCCCACGAGCAGTACTTC.

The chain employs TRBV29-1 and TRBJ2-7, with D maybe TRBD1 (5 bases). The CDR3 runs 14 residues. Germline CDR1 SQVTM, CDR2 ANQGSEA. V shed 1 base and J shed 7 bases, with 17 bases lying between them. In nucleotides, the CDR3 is TGCAGCGTTGAAGCAGAAGGCAGGGTGAATGAGCAGTACTTC. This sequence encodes CSVEAEGRVNEQYF.

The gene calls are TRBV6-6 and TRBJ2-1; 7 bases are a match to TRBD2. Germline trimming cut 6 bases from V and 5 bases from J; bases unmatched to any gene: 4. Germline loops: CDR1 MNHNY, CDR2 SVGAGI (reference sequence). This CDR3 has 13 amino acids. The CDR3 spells CASRLALHNEQFF. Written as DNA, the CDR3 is TGTGCCAGCAGACTAGCGCTTCACAATGAGCAGTTCTTC.

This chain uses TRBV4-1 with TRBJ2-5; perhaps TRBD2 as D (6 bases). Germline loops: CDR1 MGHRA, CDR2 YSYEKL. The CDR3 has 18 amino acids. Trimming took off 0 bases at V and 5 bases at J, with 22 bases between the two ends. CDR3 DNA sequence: TGCGCCAGCAGCCAAGAGGGGGGTGGGGGAAGGGTTCGGGAGACCCAGTACTTC. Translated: CASSQEGGGGRVRETQYF.

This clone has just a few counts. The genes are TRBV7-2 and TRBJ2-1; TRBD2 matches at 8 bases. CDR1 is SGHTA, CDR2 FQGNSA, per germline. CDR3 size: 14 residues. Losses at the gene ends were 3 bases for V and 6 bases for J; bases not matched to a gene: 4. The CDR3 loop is CASSFDGGANEQFF. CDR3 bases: TGTGCCAGCAGCTTCGACGGGGGGGCCAATGAGCAGTTCTTC.

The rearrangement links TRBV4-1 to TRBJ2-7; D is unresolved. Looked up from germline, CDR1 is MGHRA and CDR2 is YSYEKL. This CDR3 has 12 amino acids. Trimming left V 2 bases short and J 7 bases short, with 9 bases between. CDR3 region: CASSQINSEQYF. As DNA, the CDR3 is TGCGCCAGCAGCCAAATCAATTCAGAGCAGTACTTC.

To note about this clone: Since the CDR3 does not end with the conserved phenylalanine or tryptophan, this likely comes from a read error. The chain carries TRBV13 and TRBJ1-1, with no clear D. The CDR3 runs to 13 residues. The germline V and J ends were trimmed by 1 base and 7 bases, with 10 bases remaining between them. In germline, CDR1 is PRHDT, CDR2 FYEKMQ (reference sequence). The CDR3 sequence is CASSLVRRNEAFS. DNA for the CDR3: TGTGCCAGCAGCTTAGTTAGGCGGAATGAAGCTTTCTCT.

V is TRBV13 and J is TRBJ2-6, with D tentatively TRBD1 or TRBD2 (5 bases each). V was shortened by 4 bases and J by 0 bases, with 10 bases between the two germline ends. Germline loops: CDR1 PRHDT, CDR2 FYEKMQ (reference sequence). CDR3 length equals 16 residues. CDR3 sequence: CASSSGSTSGANVLTF. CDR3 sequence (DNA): TGTGCCAGCAGCTCAGGGAGCACCTCTGGGGCCAACGTCCTGACTTTC.

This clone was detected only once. Here the CDR3 reads CASSGLAGDTQYF. The DNA of the CDR3 is TGTGCCAGCAGCGGACTAGCGGGGGATACGCAGTATTTT. V gene TRBV2 combines with J gene TRBJ2-3, with TRBD2 matching 12 bases. CDR1 and CDR2 (germline): SNHLY, FYNNEI. There are 13 residues in the CDR3. The ends lost 6 bases at V and 6 bases at J; junction bases unmatched: 1.

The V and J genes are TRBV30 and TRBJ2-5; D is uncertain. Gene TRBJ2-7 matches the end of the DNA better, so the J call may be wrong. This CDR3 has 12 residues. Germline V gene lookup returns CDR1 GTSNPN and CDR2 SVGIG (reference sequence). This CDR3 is CAWSVRGYEQYF. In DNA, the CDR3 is TGTGCCTGGAGTGTACGCGGCTACGAGCAGTACTTC.

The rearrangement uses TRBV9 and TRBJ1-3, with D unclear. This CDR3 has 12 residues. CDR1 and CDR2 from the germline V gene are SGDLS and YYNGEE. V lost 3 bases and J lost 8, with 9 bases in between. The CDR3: CASSGGGYTIYF. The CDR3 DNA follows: TGTGCCAGCAGCGGGGGAGGGTACACCATATATTTT.